This TCR beta chain originates from a study of blood T cells in healthy people across ages. The table lists this clonotype with a few counts. Through a sample-barcoded 5' primer and a J-beta primer mix, a second PCR was run for roughly 6 to 11 cycles. TCRdb re-derived calls from the 5' RACE reads in MiXCR, one entry per CDR3 protein. The table lists about 830,000 distinct CDR3 sequences, approximately 67% of them singletons. The CDR3 runs 15 residues. Trimming stripped 0 bases from V and 3 bases from J, with 11 bases between. Germline CDR1 and CDR2: LGHDT and YNNKEL (reference sequence). Sequenced material: blood. This sequence joins TRBV3-1 and TRBJ2-5; D is unclear. The TCR originated in a young man in good health. The CDR3 DNA follows: TGTGCCAGCAGCCAAGAAATGCGCAGAGAAGAGACCCAGTACTTC. It specifies CASSQEMRREETQYF.